This is a list of T cell receptor beta chains from one sample in a study of shared clonotypes between healthy human individuals. Measured with immunoSEQ multiplex PCR; TCRdb has only the in-frame clones, and not every one. The sample has under 1 million clones; about 91% are singletons. The sequenced sample consisted of naive CD8+ T cells sorted from blood. These receptor sequences come from a man aged 25-45 years in good health. Both conserved end residues are part of each CDR3. A D gene is named only where the DNA matches it firmly. Where a row states a size, it is once, few, many or the class of an expanded clone; other rows omit it.

cdr3_length	v_call	j_call	d_call	clone_size	cdr3_nt	cdr3_aa
15	TRBV6-1	TRBJ2-7	.	.	TGTGCCAGCAGTGAAAGCGCAGCAGGACCCTACGAGCAGTACTTC	CASSESAAGPYEQYF
12	TRBV4-1	TRBJ1-1	.	.	TGCGCCAGCAGCCCTAGCAACACTGAAGCTTTCTTT	CASSPSNTEAFF
15	TRBV28	TRBJ2-7	TRBD2	.	TGTGCCAGCAGTTTAGCGGGAGGGCTAGCTTTCGAGCAGTACTTC	CASSLAGGLAFEQYF
17	TRBV15	TRBJ2-1	TRBD2	.	TGTGCCACCAGCAGAGAAGGGGGGACTAGCGGGTACAATGAGCAGTTCTTC	CATSREGGTSGYNEQFF
13	TRBV7-9	TRBJ1-3	.	.	TGTGCCAGCCGTCGAGGTTCTGGAAACACCATATATTTT	CASRRGSGNTIYF
15	TRBV27	TRBJ2-2	TRBD2	once	TGTGCCAGCACCCTCATGGGGGAGGGCACCGGGGAGCTGTTTTTT	CASTLMGEGTGELFF
17	TRBV23-1	TRBJ1-1	.	.	TGCGCCAGCAGTCAAATGAGCAGCCCTACTGTGAACACTGAAGCTTTCTTT	CASSQMSSPTVNTEAFF
13	TRBV5-6	TRBJ2-4	TRBD1	few	TGTGCCAGCAGCGGACAGGGTCGGGGCATTCAGTACTTC	CASSGQGRGIQYF
15	TRBV10-2	TRBJ2-7	.	once	TGCGCCAGCAGTGGCGGGCTGCTAAGCTCCTACGAGCAGTACTTC	CASSGGLLSSYEQYF
14	TRBV6-1	TRBJ2-7	.	medium-sized	TGTGCCAGCAGTGACAGGGGTGGGCCCTACGAGCAGTACTTC	CASSDRGGPYEQYF
12	TRBV25-1	TRBJ2-7	.	.	TGTGCCAGCAGTGAAGGAGGTTACGAGCAGTACTTC	CASSEGGYEQYF
17	TRBV7-9	TRBJ2-3	.	.	TGTGCCAGCACCCATAGTCGGATGGATTCTAACACAGATACGCAGTATTTT	CASTHSRMDSNTDTQYF
14	TRBV29-1	TRBJ1-5	.	.	TGCAGCGTTGAGGAACCGCCTGGGGGTGTGACCCAGCATTTT	CSVEEPPGGVTQHF
15	TRBV7-9	TRBJ2-3	.	.	TGTGCCAGCAGCTCTGAGAGGAGTGTGGCAGATACGCAGTATTTT	CASSSERSVADTQYF
15	TRBV19	TRBJ2-1	TRBD2	.	TGTGCCAGTAGTATAGATGTACTAGCGGGAGTTGAGCAGTTCTTC	CASSIDVLAGVEQFF
14	TRBV6-6	TRBJ2-5	TRBD1	once	TGTGCCAGCAGTTACGCGGACAGGGAAGAGACCCAGTACTTC	CASSYADREETQYF
15	TRBV9	TRBJ2-7	.	.	TGTGCCAGCAGCGTAGGCCCATCCAGCGGGTACGAGCAGTACTTC	CASSVGPSSGYEQYF
14	TRBV5-4	TRBJ1-2	.	.	TGTGCCAGCAGCCCGGAGACATCGAACTATGGCTACACCTTC	CASSPETSNYGYTF
9	TRBV11-2	TRBJ2-2	.	.	TGTGCCAGCGTCCGAGTGATGTTTTTT	CASVRVMFF
13	TRBV27	TRBJ1-1	.	.	TGTGCCAGCAGTTTATACGTGAACACTGAAGCTTTCTTT	CASSLYVNTEAFF
13	TRBV28	TRBJ2-7	.	.	TGTGCCAGCGAATGGACTTCTGGGGGCGAGCAGTACTTC	CASEWTSGGEQYF
16	TRBV28	TRBJ2-1	TRBD2	.	TGTGCCAGCATCTGGGGGGGAGCGGGAGAGATGTATGAGCAGTTCTTC	CASIWGGAGEMYEQFF
16	TRBV5-1	TRBJ1-2	.	few	TGCGCCAGCAGTGGACGGGAGAGTGGGGTTAACTATGGCTACACCTTC	CASSGRESGVNYGYTF
16	TRBV27	TRBJ2-1	TRBD2	.	TGTGCCAGCAGTTTCTATTTTGGTAGCGGGAGAAATGAGCAGTTCTTC	CASSFYFGSGRNEQFF
15	TRBV27	TRBJ2-7	TRBD2	.	TGTGCCAGCAGTTCGCTAGCGGGAGGGACCCACGAGCAGTACTTC	CASSSLAGGTHEQYF
14	TRBV2	TRBJ2-7	.	.	TGTGCCAGCAGTGAAGTTGAGGGAGAGGGCGAGCAGTACTTC	CASSEVEGEGEQYF
15	TRBV5-6	TRBJ2-1	.	.	TGTGCCAGCAGCTTTAACTCGCGCTCCTACAATGAGCAGTTCTTC	CASSFNSRSYNEQFF
15	TRBV6-1	TRBJ2-3	TRBD2	many	TGTGCCAGCAGTGGACTAGCGGGAGGCCCAGATACGCAGTATTTT	CASSGLAGGPDTQYF
16	TRBV10-3	TRBJ1-2	.	.	TGTGCCATCAGTGACCCCCTCGACAGGACGATAGGAGGCTACACCTTC	CAISDPLDRTIGGYTF
16	TRBV19	TRBJ2-1	TRBD2	.	TGTGCCAGTAGTATAGTCCCCACTAGCGGGAGCGATGAGCAGTTCTTC	CASSIVPTSGSDEQFF
15	TRBV2	TRBJ2-3	TRBD2	.	TGTGCCAGCAGTGAAGGGACTAGTGGGGCAGATACGCAGTATTTT	CASSEGTSGADTQYF
13	TRBV5-4	TRBJ1-2	TRBD1	once	TGTGCCAGCAGCAGGGACAGTATCTATGGCTACACCTTC	CASSRDSIYGYTF
14	TRBV10-1	TRBJ2-7	.	.	TGCGCCAGCAGTGAGGCAGGGCTTTCCTACGAGCAGTACTTC	CASSEAGLSYEQYF
15	TRBV10-3	TRBJ2-7	TRBD2	.	TGTGCCATCAGCCGGGGGGTAGCGGGAGATGAAGAGCAGTACTTC	CAISRGVAGDEEQYF
16	TRBV7-9	TRBJ2-3	.	.	TGTGCCAGCAATCCTATCCCAGACAGGAGCTCGGATACGCAGTATTTT	CASNPIPDRSSDTQYF
20	TRBV7-6	TRBJ2-5	TRBD1	.	TGTGCCAGCAGCAGTCGGGCGGTCCCAGGGGGTTCAGGAATTGAAGAGACCCAGTACTTC	CASSSRAVPGGSGIEETQYF
16	TRBV28	TRBJ2-7	TRBD2	.	TGTGCCAGCAGCCCCGGGCTAGCGGGAGAATCCTACGAGCAGTACTTC	CASSPGLAGESYEQYF
14	TRBV5-1	TRBJ2-7	.	.	TGCGCCAGCAGCGACCGTCGTAGGTCCCACGAGCAGTACTTC	CASSDRRRSHEQYF
13	TRBV7-6	TRBJ2-1	.	.	TGTGCCAGCAGCTTATTCGAACCCAATGAGCAGTTCTTC	CASSLFEPNEQFF
11	TRBV7-2	TRBJ2-1	.	.	TGTGCCAGCAGCGCCCACCGAGGAGGGTTCTTC	CASSAHRGGFF
14	TRBV6-1	TRBJ2-1	TRBD2	.	TGTGCCAGCAGTGATTGGCGGGAGCGGCATGAGCAGTTCTTC	CASSDWRERHEQFF
14	TRBV2	TRBJ1-5	TRBD1	.	TGTGCCAGCAGTGATCCGCAGGGGGGCCAGCCCCAGCATTTT	CASSDPQGGQPQHF
18	TRBV7-2	TRBJ2-5	TRBD2	.	TGTGCCAGCAGCTTAGAATCATGGAGTCGACTAGCGTTAGAGACCCAGTACTTC	CASSLESWSRLALETQYF